The entry below gives a single TCR beta chain sequence along with its context. Only in-frame clones appear in the TCRdb table, and some are missing; sequencing was by immunoSEQ multiplex PCR. The sample gives 350,000 to 400,000 clones, more than 85% of which show up once; around 3.4% is in the top ten. Treatment described: 15 to 20 received Ad26.COV2.S at low or high dose, single or two shots; 5 received placebo; per-sample allocation not given. Day 63 following the first vaccine or placebo injection was when the samples were taken. V was pared by 4 bases and J by 4 bases, with 14 bases between. The germline V gene encodes CDR1 SGHNT and CDR2 YYREEE (reference sequence). CDR3 size: 14 residues. The data stem from a study of Ad26.COV2.S vaccination and SARS-CoV-2 variants. Whole-study context: Doses of Ad26.COV2.S were injected into muscle once or twice, 56 days apart.

The sequence was collected from a person between 18 and 60 years old who received the Ad26.COV2.S COVID-19 vaccine or a placebo. This material consisted of peripheral blood, taken in a trial of Ad26.COV2.S vaccine versus placebo. J is TRBJ1-1 and V is TRBV5-4, with D uncertain. CDR3 nucleotide sequence: TGTGCCAGCAGCCTCTCGGCGGGTCTCACTGAAGCTTTCTTT. As protein: CASSLSAGLTEAFF.